This T cell receptor beta chain was documented in a study of blood T cells in healthy people across ages. A second PCR of about 7 to 12 cycles used a sample-barcoded 5' primer and a J-beta primer mix. TCRdb recomputed calls from the 5' RACE reads with MiXCR, one row per CDR3 protein. Counted here are approximately 600,000 distinct CDR3 sequences, roughly three fifths occurring once; the ten biggest clones make up 30% to 40%. Trimming took 9 bases from V and 5 from J, leaving 16 bases between them. The CDR3 spans 13 residues. Germline loops: CDR1 MNHNS, CDR2 SASEGT. V is TRBV6-1 and J is TRBJ1-2, with D unresolved. Sequenced: blood. This TCR was sampled from a man aged 55-75 years in good health. CDR3 DNA sequence: TGTGCCAGTGCGACCGGATTTTGGTATGGCTACACCTTC. Translation: CASATGFWYGYTF.